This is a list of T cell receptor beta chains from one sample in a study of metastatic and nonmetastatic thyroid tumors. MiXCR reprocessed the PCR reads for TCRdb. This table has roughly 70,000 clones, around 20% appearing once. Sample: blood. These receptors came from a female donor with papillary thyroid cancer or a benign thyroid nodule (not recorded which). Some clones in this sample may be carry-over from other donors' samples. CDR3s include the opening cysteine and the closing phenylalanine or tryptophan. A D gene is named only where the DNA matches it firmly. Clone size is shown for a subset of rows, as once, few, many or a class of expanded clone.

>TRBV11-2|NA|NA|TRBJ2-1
CASSLVVNALRNEQFF
TGTGCCAGCAGCTTAGTGGTGAACGCATTGCGCAATGAGCAGTTCTTC
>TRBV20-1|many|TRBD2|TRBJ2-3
CSARAGTSGSLTDTQYF
TGCAGTGCTAGAGCAGGGACTAGCGGGAGTTTAACAGATACGCAGTATTTT
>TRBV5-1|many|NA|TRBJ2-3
CASSNNRAFTDTQYF
TGCGCCAGCAGCAACAACAGAGCTTTCACAGATACGCAGTATTTT
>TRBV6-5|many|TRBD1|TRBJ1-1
CASSYGTGGWNTEAFF
TGTGCCAGCAGTTACGGGACAGGGGGTTGGAACACTGAAGCTTTCTTT
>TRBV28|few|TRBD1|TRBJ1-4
CASSNPQRGRDEKLFF
TGTGCCAGCAGTAACCCCCAGAGGGGGCGAGATGAAAAACTGTTTTTT
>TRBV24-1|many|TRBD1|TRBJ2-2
CATGQVMPGELFF
TGTGCCACCGGACAGGTGATGCCCGGGGAGCTGTTTTTT
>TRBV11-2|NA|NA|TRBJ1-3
CASSADSLDSGNTIYF
TGTGCCAGCAGCGCCGACAGCCTAGACTCTGGAAACACCATATATTTT
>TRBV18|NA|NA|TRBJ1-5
CASSPGRSDQPQHF
TGTGCCAGCTCACCGGGACGGAGCGATCAGCCCCAGCATTTT
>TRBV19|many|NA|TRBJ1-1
CASSKEGAEAFF
TGTGCCAGTAGTAAGGAGGGCGCCGAAGCTTTCTTT
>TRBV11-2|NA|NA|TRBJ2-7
CASSPNNYEQYF
TGTGCCAGCAGCCCGAACAACTACGAGCAGTACTTC
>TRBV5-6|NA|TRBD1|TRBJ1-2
CASSPGTGVLGYTF
TGTGCCAGCAGCCCCGGGACAGGGGTTCTTGGCTACACCTTC
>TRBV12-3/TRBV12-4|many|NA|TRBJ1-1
CASSLPGVAFF
TGTGCCAGCAGCCTCCCAGGTGTAGCTTTCTTT
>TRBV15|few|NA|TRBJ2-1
CATSTSTASVAYNEQFF
TGTGCCACTAGCACATCCACGGCGTCAGTCGCCTACAATGAGCAGTTCTTC
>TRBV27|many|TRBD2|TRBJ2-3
CASSLSVGGPDTQYF
TGTGCCAGCAGTTTATCAGTGGGAGGGCCAGATACGCAGTATTTT
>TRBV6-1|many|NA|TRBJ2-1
CASSPLAPSFYNEQFF
TGTGCCAGCAGTCCCTTGGCCCCGTCTTTCTACAATGAGCAGTTCTTC
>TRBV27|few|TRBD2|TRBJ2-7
CASSNSGRVDQYF
TGTGCCAGCAGTAATAGCGGGAGAGTCGATCAGTACTTC
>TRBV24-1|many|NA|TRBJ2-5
CATSESSETQYF
TGTGCCACCAGTGAGTCCTCGGAGACCCAGTACTTC
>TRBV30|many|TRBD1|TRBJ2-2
CAWSRTGLNTGELFF
TGTGCCTGGAGCAGGACAGGACTCAACACCGGGGAGCTGTTTTTT
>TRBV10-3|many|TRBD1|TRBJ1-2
CAISRTGGMYGYTF
TGTGCCATCAGTAGGACAGGGGGAATGTATGGCTACACCTTC
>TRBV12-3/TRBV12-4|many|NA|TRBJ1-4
CASSRIGATNEKLFF
TGTGCCAGCAGCCGAATCGGTGCAACTAATGAAAAACTGTTTTTT
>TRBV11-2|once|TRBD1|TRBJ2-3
CASSRRNTGTEQYF
TGTGCCAGCAGCCGACGAAACACCGGGACAGAGCAGTATTTT
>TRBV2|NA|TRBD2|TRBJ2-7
CASSEAGTSVSYEQYF
TGTGCCAGCAGTGAAGCCGGGACTAGCGTATCCTACGAGCAGTACTTC
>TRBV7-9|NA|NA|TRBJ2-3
CASSSNTVTDTQYF
TGTGCCAGCAGCTCCAACACCGTCACAGATACGCAGTATTTT
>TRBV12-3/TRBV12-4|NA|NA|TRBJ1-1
CASSLERSQLGKNTEAFF
TGTGCCAGCAGTTTAGAAAGATCACAGTTGGGAAAGAACACTGAAGCTTTCTTT
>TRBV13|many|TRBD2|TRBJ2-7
CASRRLAGGLEQYF
TGTGCCAGCAGAAGACTAGCGGGAGGTCTCGAGCAGTACTTC
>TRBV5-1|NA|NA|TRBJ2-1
CASSLGTELLKTTFTYNEQFF
TGCGCCAGCAGCTTGGGGACCGAGCTACTCAAGACCACCTTCACCTACAATGAGCAGTTCTTC
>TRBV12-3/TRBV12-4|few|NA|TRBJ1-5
CASSLDVKPQHF
TGTGCCAGCAGCCTGGACGTTAAGCCCCAGCATTTT
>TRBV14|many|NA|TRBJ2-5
CASSQMIQETQYF
TGTGCCAGCAGCCAAATGATCCAGGAGACCCAGTACTTC
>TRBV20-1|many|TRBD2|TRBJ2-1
CSARDAGGDEQFF
TGCAGTGCTAGAGATGCGGGGGGGGATGAGCAGTTCTTC
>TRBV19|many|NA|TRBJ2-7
CASSIGAHRTYEQYF
TGTGCCAGTAGTATCGGCGCTCACAGGACCTACGAGCAGTACTTC
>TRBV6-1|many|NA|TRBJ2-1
CASSEALGRGTYNEQFF
TGTGCCAGCAGTGAAGCGCTAGGGCGGGGTACCTACAATGAGCAGTTCTTC
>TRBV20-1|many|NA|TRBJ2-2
CSAEDPNTGELFF
TGCAGTGCTGAGGACCCGAACACCGGGGAGCTGTTTTTT
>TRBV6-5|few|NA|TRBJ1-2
CASSSLTGKYGYTF
TGTGCCAGCAGTTCTCTGACAGGAAAATATGGCTACACCTTC
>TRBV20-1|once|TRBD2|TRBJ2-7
CSAREASGLSYEQYF
TGCAGTGCTAGAGAAGCTAGCGGGCTCTCCTACGAGCAGTACTTC
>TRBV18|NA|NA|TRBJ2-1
CASSPSSYNEQFF
TGTGCCAGCTCACCGTCCTCCTACAATGAGCAGTTCTTC
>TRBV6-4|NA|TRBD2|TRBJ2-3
CASSERGGTDTQYF
TGTGCCAGCAGTGAGCGGGGGGGCACAGATACGCAGTATTTT
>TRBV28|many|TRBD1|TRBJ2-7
CASSPLTGRGSYEQYF
TGTGCCAGCAGCCCTTTGACAGGGAGAGGCTCCTACGAGCAGTACTTC
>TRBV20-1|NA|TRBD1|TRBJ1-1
CSARRGDRGSGTEAFF
TGCAGTGCTAGACGGGGGGACAGGGGATCGGGCACTGAAGCTTTCTTT
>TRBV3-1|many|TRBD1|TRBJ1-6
CASSQVPGQGRPLHF
TGTGCCAGCAGCCAAGTTCCGGGACAGGGTAGACCCCTCCACTTT
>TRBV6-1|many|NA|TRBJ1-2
CASRILGPTVRGGYTF
TGTGCCAGCAGAATTCTGGGACCGACGGTTAGAGGTGGCTACACCTTC
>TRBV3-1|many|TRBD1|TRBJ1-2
CASSFRQGDGYTF
TGTGCCAGCAGCTTCAGACAGGGGGATGGCTACACCTTC
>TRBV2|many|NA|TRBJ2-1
CASRGDSNEQFF
TGTGCCAGCAGGGGGGATTCCAATGAGCAGTTCTTC
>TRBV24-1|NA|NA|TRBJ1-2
CATSDWSGIGYTF
TGTGCCACCAGTGATTGGTCAGGGATTGGCTACACCTTC
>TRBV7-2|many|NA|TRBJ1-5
CASRREGNQPQHF
TGTGCCAGCAGGAGAGAGGGCAATCAGCCCCAGCATTTT
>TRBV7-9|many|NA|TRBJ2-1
CASSLAEGKQFF
TGTGCCAGCAGCTTAGCGGAGGGTAAGCAGTTCTTC
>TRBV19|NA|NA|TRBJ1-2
CASSTPPGYTF
TGTGCCAGTAGTACTCCCCCTGGCTACACCTTC
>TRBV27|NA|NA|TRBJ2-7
CASSLYPSGDEQYF
TGTGCCAGCAGTTTATATCCGTCCGGGGACGAGCAGTACTTC
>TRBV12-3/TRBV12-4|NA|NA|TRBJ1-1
CASSLGLTEAFF
TGTGCCAGCAGTTTAGGGCTAACTGAAGCTTTCTTT
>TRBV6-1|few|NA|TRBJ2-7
CATRDTYEQYF
TGTGCCACTAGGGACACCTACGAGCAGTACTTC
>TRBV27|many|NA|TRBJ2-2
CASSFGSGKNTGELFF
TGTGCCAGCAGTTTTGGGTCCGGGAAAAACACCGGGGAGCTGTTTTTT
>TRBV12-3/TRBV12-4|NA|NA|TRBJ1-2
CASSLVRLTVSRGYTF
TGTGCCAGCAGTTTGGTCCGGCTGACAGTTTCCCGAGGCTACACCTTC
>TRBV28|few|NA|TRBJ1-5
CASSFPNQPQHF
TGTGCCAGCAGTTTCCCAAATCAGCCCCAGCATTTT
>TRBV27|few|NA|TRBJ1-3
CASRPRGGNTIYF
TGTGCCAGCAGGCCTAGGGGAGGAAACACCATATATTTT
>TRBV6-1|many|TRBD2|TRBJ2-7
CASSTSGRKYEQYF
TGTGCCAGCAGTACTAGCGGGAGAAAGTACGAGCAGTACTTC
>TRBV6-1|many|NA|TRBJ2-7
CASRAGDYEQYF
TGTGCCAGCAGGGCAGGGGATTACGAGCAGTACTTC
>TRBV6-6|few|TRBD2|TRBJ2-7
CASSYVTSGPYDQYF
TGTGCCAGCAGTTACGTGACTAGCGGGCCCTACGATCAGTACTTC